The 5 T cell receptor beta chains given below trace back to one sample, sequenced in a study of cytomegalovirus exposure and HLA in healthy donors. The primer mix had 60 Vbeta and 13 Jbeta primers. Profiled with immunoSEQ multiplex PCR; TCRdb holds only in-frame clones, not every one. The sample yields 150,000 or so clones, 77% seen once. The source material was PBMCs. The receptors were sampled from a woman in her thirties in good health and CMV-seronegative.

This chain connects TRBV30 to TRBJ1-1; 10 bases line up with TRBD1. Per germline, CDR1 GTSNPN and CDR2 SVGIG (reference sequence). The CDR3 covers 13 residues. The V gene end was trimmed by 7 bases and the J gene end by 5 bases; junction bases not matched to a gene: 7. The chain's CDR3 is CAFLGQGDTEAFF. As DNA, the CDR3 is TGTGCCTTCCTCGGACAGGGGGATACTGAAGCTTTCTTT.

The chain combines TRBV28 with TRBJ2-7; 9 bases are a match to TRBD2. The length of the CDR3 is 16 residues. Trimming removed 6 bases from V and 2 bases from J; junction bases left unmatched: 11. Germline CDR1 and CDR2: MDHEN and SYDVKM. CDR3 sequence: CASSPMRGRGTYEQYF. The CDR3 DNA is TGTGCCAGCAGCCCTATGCGCGGGAGGGGGACCTACGAGCAGTACTTC.

The V call is TRBV27, the J call TRBJ2-3; 7 bases agree with TRBD2. The CDR3 consists of 19 residues. J gave up 2 bases and V 7 bases, and 21 bases lay outside the gene matches. In germline, CDR1 is MNHEY, CDR2 SMNVEV (reference sequence). The CDR3 protein is CASTPRREDTSNDTDTQYF. CDR3 in DNA: TGTGCCAGCACCCCTCGACGGGAGGACACCTCAAATGACACAGATACGCAGTATTTT.

J is TRBJ2-1 and V is TRBV19; D uncertain. CDR3 size: 15 residues. V lost 1 base to trimming and J lost 8 bases, with 15 bases between them. Germline lookup yields CDR1 LNHDA and CDR2 SQIVND (reference sequence). CDR3 nucleotide sequence: TGTGCCAGTAGTATAGGCGTCAGTGCTCAGGATGAGCAGTTCTTC. Translating gives CASSIGVSAQDEQFF.

The CDR3, as DNA: TGTGCCATCAGCGGAGCTAGCGGAAGGGACACCGGGGAGCTGTTTTTT. Its protein product is CAISGASGRDTGELFF. The gene calls are TRBV10-3 and TRBJ2-2; 7 bases align to TRBD2. The junction had 10 bases not matched to a gene; V was cut back by 6 bases and J by 3 bases. The CDR3 loop spans 16 amino acids. The germline CDR1 and CDR2 sequences are ENHRY and SYGVKD.